This T cell receptor beta chain comes out of a study of vaccination and CD4 T cells after COVID-19. In the study overall: SARS-CoV-2 positivity in convalescent patients was established by nasal swab PCR; roughly 9 had mild and one severe disease. Convalescent patients gave post-COVID blood a median approximately 100 days post-diagnosis, range 35 to 161. SARS-CoV-2, HCoV-NL63, HCoV-OC43 and HCoV-229E supplied the overlapping spike peptides used to stimulate cells.

The sample's treatment: approximately nine-day PBMC culture with coronavirus spike peptide pools or control peptides (ViraFEST assay). Cultured CD4+ T-cell DNA underwent Oncomine TCR Beta short-read sequencing. Genomic DNA was taken out of cultured CD4+ T cells by extraction. MiXCR, applied by TCRdb to the PCR reads, yields one record per CDR3 protein. Here the sample spans some 14,000 distinct CDR3 sequences, approximately 53% being singletons. Note on this clonotype: What it binds is not known.

The sequence was obtained from a human donor who had recovered from COVID-19. Sequenced here: CD4+ T cells from blood, cultured in vitro, sampled before SARS-CoV-2 vaccination.

Here the CDR3 reads CASRSGLNNSPLHF. The CDR3, as DNA: TGTGCCAGTCGTTCTGGACTGAATAATTCACCCCTCCACTTT. The gene calls are TRBV19 and TRBJ1-6; D remains unclear. Between the trimmed V and J ends, which lost 8 bases and 5 bases, there was a span of 13 bases. Germline assignment: CDR1 LNHDA and CDR2 SQIVND (reference sequence). The CDR3 is made up of 14 amino acids.